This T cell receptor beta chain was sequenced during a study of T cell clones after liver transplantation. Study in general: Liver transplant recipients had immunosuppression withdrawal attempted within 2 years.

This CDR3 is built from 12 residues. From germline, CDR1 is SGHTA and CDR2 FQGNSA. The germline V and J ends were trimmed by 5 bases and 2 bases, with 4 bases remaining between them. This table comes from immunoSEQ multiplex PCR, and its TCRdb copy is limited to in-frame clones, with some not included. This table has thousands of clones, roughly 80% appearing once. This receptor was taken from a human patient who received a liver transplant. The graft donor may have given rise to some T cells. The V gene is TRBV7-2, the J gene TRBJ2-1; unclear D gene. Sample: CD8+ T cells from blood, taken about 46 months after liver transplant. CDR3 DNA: TGTGCCAGCAGCCGGCCCTACAATGAGCAGTTCTTC. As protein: CASSRPYNEQFF.